This TCR beta chain appears in the sequencing data of a study of blood T cell repertoires in COVID-19. Turning to the study itself: The samples span acute and convalescent COVID-19 from the United States, Italy and Spain. The analysed material was cDNA or gDNA that came from T cells, B-cell-depleted T cells, or PBMCs.

Germline CDR1 MNHEY, CDR2 SVGAGI. CDR3 size: 14 residues. V trimming: 5 bases; J trimming: 5 bases; junction bases outside the gene matches: 7. Original handling: Reference gene primer amplification yielded estimated nucleated cell counts. Clones were sequenced by immunoSEQ multiplex PCR, and TCRdb holds only the in-frame ones, with some missing. V and J calls and clone size are those listed in that table; D and trimming were worked out from the DNA. Counted here are roughly 150,000 clones, 60% to 85% occurring once; the ten biggest clones make up around 2.8%. The sequenced material came from peripheral blood. This receptor was identified in a man aged 70-80 years with acute or convalescent COVID-19. The chain has TRBV6-5 and TRBJ2-3, with 7 bases fitting TRBD1. CDR3 residues: CASSTRQGVDTQYF. CDR3 in DNA: TGTGCCAGCAGTACGCGACAGGGAGTAGATACGCAGTATTTT.